The 18 T cell receptor beta chains below come from one sample, sequenced in a study of blood T cells in healthy people across ages. The authors ran a second PCR of roughly 6 to 12 cycles using a sample-barcoded 5' primer and a J-beta primer mix. TCRdb independently ran MiXCR on the 5' RACE reads; one entry per CDR3 protein. The sample lists around 620,000 distinct CDR3 sequences, about 26% seen once, with approximately 17% in the top ten. Input material: blood. Receptor source: a woman in her seventies in good health.

The gene calls are TRBV6-5 and TRBJ2-2; D remains unclear. V lost 6 bases, J lost 0 bases, and 8 bases lay in between. The CDR3 is made up of 14 amino acids. The germline CDR1 and CDR2 sequences are MNHEY and SVGAGI. The CDR3 reads CASRHSANTGELFF. The CDR3 coding sequence is TGTGCCAGCAGACACAGCGCGAACACCGGGGAGCTGTTTTTT.

The chain combines TRBV6-2 or TRBV6-3 with TRBJ2-2, with TRBD1 as a possible D gene (5 bases). CDR3 length: 15 residues. V was trimmed by 10 bases and J by 5 bases, leaving 20 bases between them. From germline, CDR1 is MNHEY and CDR2 SVGEGT. CDR3 DNA sequence: TGTGCCACCCTGAAGAGGCAGGGTGTGACCGGGGAGCTGTTTTTT. This codes for CATLKRQGVTGELFF.

This clonotype was picked up a small number of times. Here the CDR3 DNA reads TGTGCCAGCAGCGGACAGTCACAAGAGACCCAGTACTTC. Its protein is CASSGQSQETQYF. The rearrangement links TRBV2 to TRBJ2-5, with TRBD1 as a possible D gene (6 bases). Trimming pared 6 bases from V and 2 bases from J, leaving 10 bases between. Germline values: CDR1 SNHLY, CDR2 FYNNEI. CDR3 length: 13 amino acids.

V is TRBV3-1 and J is TRBJ1-1, with 7 bases lining up with TRBD1. The CDR3 spans 15 residues. J gave up 6 bases and V 4 bases, and 11 bases lay outside the gene matches. Germline V gene lookup returns CDR1 LGHDT and CDR2 YNNKEL (reference sequence). DNA for the CDR3: TGTGCCAGCAGCCGTGACCGACAGGGAGGGCCTGAAGCTTTCTTT. This gives the protein CASSRDRQGGPEAFF.

This clonotype was detected a few times. The V and J genes are TRBV2 and TRBJ2-5; 7 bases are shared with TRBD2. Gene TRBJ2-1 matches the end of the DNA better, so the J call may be wrong. The CDR3 extends over 13 amino acids. Per germline, CDR1 SNHLY and CDR2 FYNNEI. The CDR3 bases are TGTGCCAGCAGCTCCTCGCGGGAGAATGAGCAGTTCTTC. The encoded protein is CASSSSRENEQFF.

The chain uses TRBV5-1 and TRBJ2-2; perhaps TRBD2 as D (6 bases). V lost 0 bases and J lost 4, with 16 bases in between. The CDR3 extends over 17 amino acids. CDR1 is SGHRS, CDR2 YFSETQ, per germline. Written as DNA, the CDR3 is TGCGCCAGCAGCTTGGACCCCGGGGGAGTGAGCACCGGGGAGCTGTTTTTT. This sequence encodes CASSLDPGGVSTGELFF.

To note about this clonotype: Sequence at one end of the junction differs from germline and may be a read error. This chain links TRBV7-9 with TRBJ1-1, with a tentative D call TRBD1 (6 bases). This CDR3 contains 15 residues. CDR1 SEHNR and CDR2 FQNEAQ come from the germline V gene (reference sequence). CDR3 DNA: TGTGCCAGCAGCCTTCGGGGGGCAAAGAACACTGGAGCTTTCTTT. This encodes CASSLRGAKNTGAFF.

This chain connects TRBV7-2 to TRBJ1-3; D is ambiguous. Trimming stripped 3 bases from V and 2 bases from J, with 11 bases between. Germline CDR1 reads SGHTA; CDR2 reads FQGNSA. The CDR3 extends over 15 amino acids. DNA for the CDR3: TGTGCCAGCAGCTTTTCCCATGCGGCTGGAAACACCATATATTTT. Amino acids: CASSFSHAAGNTIYF.

The chain combines TRBV20-1 with TRBJ2-7; D is perhaps TRBD1 (5 bases). V was shortened by 3 bases and J by 1 base, with 10 bases between the two germline ends. The V gene's germline CDR1 is DFQATT and CDR2 SNEGSKA (reference sequence). The CDR3 contains 13 residues. The CDR3 sequence is CSARRTPSYEQYF. CDR3 bases: TGCAGTGCTAGGAGGACACCTTCCTACGAGCAGTACTTC.

This chain uses TRBV29-1 with TRBJ2-3; 11 bases are a match to TRBD2. Germline CDR1 SQVTM, CDR2 ANQGSEA. Trimming took 3 bases from V and 5 from J; bases not matched to a gene: 7. The CDR3 covers 15 residues. CDR3 residues: CSVDWVAGGGDTQYF. The DNA of the CDR3 is TGCAGCGTTGATTGGGTAGCGGGAGGGGGAGATACGCAGTATTTT.

The rearrangement joins TRBV6-2 or TRBV6-3 to TRBJ2-3; no clear D gene. CDR1 and CDR2 from the germline V gene are MNHEY and SVGEGT. The CDR3 contains 11 residues. V gave up 2 bases and J gave up 4 bases, with 1 base separating them. CDR3 DNA sequence: TGTGCCAGCAGTTACCCAGATACGCAGTATTTT. This gives the protein CASSYPDTQYF.

This sequence joins TRBV30 and TRBJ2-2; D ambiguous. CDR3 length equals 17 residues. Germline CDR1 reads GTSNPN; CDR2 reads SVGIG (reference sequence). V was cut by 2 bases and J by 4 bases, with 20 bases left in between. Here the CDR3 reads CAWSTVETIFVTGELFF. For the CDR3, the DNA is TGTGCCTGGAGTACAGTAGAGACCATCTTTGTCACCGGGGAGCTGTTTTTT.

The chain has TRBV27 and TRBJ1-2, with D uncertain. This CDR3 has 15 residues. Trimming stripped 0 bases from V and 4 bases from J, with 12 bases between. CDR1 is MNHEY and CDR2 is SMNVEV in the germline V gene (reference sequence). CDR3 in amino acids: CASSLSGRTLYGYTF. The CDR3 region has the DNA TGTGCCAGCAGTTTATCAGGACGGACCCTCTATGGCTACACCTTC.

This sequence joins TRBV20-1 and TRBJ2-5, with 13 bases aligning to TRBD2. The J call is doubtful: the DNA matches TRBJ2-7 better. This CDR3 spans 17 amino acids. The germline V gene has CDR1 DFQATT and CDR2 SNEGSKA (reference sequence). The CDR3 reads CSANLGLAGATSYEQYF. In nucleotides, the CDR3 is TGCAGTGCTAACTTAGGACTAGCGGGGGCCACCTCCTACGAGCAGTACTTC.

Comment on this clonotype: One end of the junction does not line up with germline, which may come from a read error. J is TRBJ1-4 and V is TRBV18; no firm D call. Germline V gives CDR1 KGHSH, CDR2 LQKENI. This CDR3 spans 12 amino acids. CDR3 DNA: TGTGCCAGCACCCACGGAAATGAAAGACTGTTTTTT. Its protein is CASTHGNERLFF.

This clonotype was observed a handful of times. The J gene is TRBJ1-2, the V gene TRBV3-1; no firm D call. The CDR3 spans 11 residues. From germline, CDR1 is LGHDT and CDR2 YNNKEL (reference sequence). V was cut by 2 bases and J by 8 bases, with 6 bases left in between. In DNA, the CDR3 is TGTGCCAGCAGCCAAACCACCGGCTACACCTTC. Encoded protein: CASSQTTGYTF.

There are many counts of this clonotype. J is TRBJ1-2 and V is TRBV7-2, with D perhaps matching TRBD1 (6 bases). V was shortened by 3 bases and J by 2 bases, with 7 bases between the two germline ends. The CDR3 runs to 13 residues. The V gene's germline CDR1 is SGHTA and CDR2 FQGNSA. The CDR3 loop reads CASSFDRNYGYTF. CDR3 in DNA: TGTGCCAGCAGCTTTGACAGGAACTATGGCTACACCTTC.

The chain joins TRBV7-6 to TRBJ2-3, with D maybe TRBD1 (7 bases). Trimming removed 1 base from V and 0 bases from J, with 14 bases in between. The CDR3 covers 17 residues. Germline assignment: CDR1 SGHVS and CDR2 FNYEAQ. The CDR3 here is CASSLGRGTASTDTQYF. The CDR3 DNA follows: TGTGCCAGCAGCTTAGGGAGGGGGACAGCTAGCACAGATACGCAGTATTTT.